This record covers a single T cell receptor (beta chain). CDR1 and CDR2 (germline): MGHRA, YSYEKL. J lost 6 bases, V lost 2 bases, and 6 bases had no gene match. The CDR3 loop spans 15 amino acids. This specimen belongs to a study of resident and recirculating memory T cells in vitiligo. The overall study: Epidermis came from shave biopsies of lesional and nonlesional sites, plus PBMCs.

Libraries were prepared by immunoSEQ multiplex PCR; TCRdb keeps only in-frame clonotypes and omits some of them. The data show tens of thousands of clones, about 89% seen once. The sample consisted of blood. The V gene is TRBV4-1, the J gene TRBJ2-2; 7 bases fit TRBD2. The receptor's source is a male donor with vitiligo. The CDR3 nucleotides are TGCGCCAGCAGCCAAATCCTTAGCGGGCCCGGGGAGCTGTTTTTT. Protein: CASSQILSGPGELFF.